The clone carrying this TCR beta chain was recorded many times. No DNA is shown, since the ends of the CDR3 on it are uncertain; the CDR3 is the one TCRdb lists. The data were obtained in a study of low-dose radiotherapy and immunotherapy resistance in tumors. Overall study: Every two weeks, one day ahead of radiation and immunotherapy, cyclophosphamide 200 mg/m2 was given (intravenously). With cycle 1 day 1 as the start, patients took oral aspirin 300 mg daily for four cycles.

Documented time point: after trial treatment. Documented treatment: LDRT plus nivolumab, ipilimumab, low-dose cyclophosphamide and aspirin (RACIN trial). The treatment that donors received included nivolumab, ipilimumab, aspirin, low-dose cyclophosphamide and low-dose radiotherapy. The CDR3 numbers 15 amino acids, ends counted. Germline assignment: CDR1 LNHDA and CDR2 SQIVND (reference sequence). Primers used for first-strand cDNA, a TRAV- and TRBV-specific set, covered both alpha and beta chains. Using a constant-region primer together with a V-primer adapter, TCRs were subjected to 15 to 25 PCR cycles of amplification. TCRdb itself ran the reads through MiXCR, one entry per CDR3 protein. The profile shows 75,000 to 95,000 distinct CDR3 sequences, 20% to 25% of them singletons.

The chain joins TRBV19 to TRBJ2-2; TRBD2 is the table's D call, not checked against the DNA. The source was PBMCs, collected after low-dose radiotherapy plus immunotherapy. This clonotype was sampled from a female donor with ovarian cancer. The CDR3 here is CASTSAGGLTGELFF.